The 3 T cell receptor beta chains given below trace back to one sample, sequenced in a study of CD4+ T cells in melanoma. Sequencing was performed with immunoSEQ multiplex PCR; in TCRdb, only in-frame clones are kept and a portion is missing. There are fewer than 150,000 clones in the sample; 92% occur only once, and approximately 1.5% lies in the top ten. These TCRs come from a human donor with melanoma.

The sample holds one count of this clone. The chain has TRBV4-2 and TRBJ2-5, with 12 bases matching TRBD2. Germline V gene lookup returns CDR1 LGHNA and CDR2 YNFKEQ. Losses at the gene ends were 0 bases for V and 5 bases for J; bases not matched to a gene: 10. CDR3 length equals 18 residues. This CDR3 is CASSQEGRTSGALETQYF. The DNA for the CDR3 is TGTGCCAGCAGCCAAGAGGGACGGACTAGCGGGGCACTGGAGACCCAGTACTTC.

The genes are TRBV19 and TRBJ2-3; TRBD2 is a possible D gene (5 bases). The CDR3 length is 13 residues. Trimming took 9 bases from V and 0 from J, leaving 10 bases between them. Germline V gives CDR1 LNHDA, CDR2 SQIVND (reference sequence). The CDR3 loop is CASALVSTDTQYF. The CDR3 nucleotides read TGTGCCAGCGCACTAGTAAGCACAGATACGCAGTATTTT.

The chain is built from TRBV19 and TRBJ2-3, with TRBD2 identical over 9 bases. The CDR3 sequence is 17 residues long. The V segment lost 2 bases and the J segment 5 bases; nucleotides outside the gene matches: 11. The germline CDR1 and CDR2 sequences are LNHDA and SQIVND (reference sequence). The CDR3: CASSIPGLAGVGDTQYF. In DNA, the CDR3 is TGTGCCAGTAGTATACCCGGATTAGCGGGGGTTGGAGATACGCAGTATTTT.